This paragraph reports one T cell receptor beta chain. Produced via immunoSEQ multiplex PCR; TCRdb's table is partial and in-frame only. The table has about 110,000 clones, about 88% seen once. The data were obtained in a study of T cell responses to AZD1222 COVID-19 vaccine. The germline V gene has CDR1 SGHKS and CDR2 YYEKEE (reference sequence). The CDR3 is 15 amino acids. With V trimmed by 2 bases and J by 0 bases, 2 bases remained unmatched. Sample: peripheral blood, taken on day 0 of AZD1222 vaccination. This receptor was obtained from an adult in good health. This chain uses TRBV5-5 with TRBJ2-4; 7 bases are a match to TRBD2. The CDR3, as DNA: TGTGCCAGCAGCTTCGGGGGGTTAGCCAAAAACATTCAGTACTTC. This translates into CASSFGGLAKNIQYF.